The 22 T cell receptor beta chains below come from one sample, sequenced in a study of T-cell memory formation after mild COVID-19. Via MiXCR, TCRdb re-called the 5' RACE reads, giving one row per CDR3 protein. The data hold 170,000 or so distinct CDR3 sequences, with around a third observed a single time. Sequencing used PBMCs or a T cell subset sorted from them (not recorded which). The receptors were sampled from an adult woman who had mild COVID-19 (a few samples of this study predate the infection). Cell type and time point are not known.

V is TRBV20-1 and J is TRBJ1-4; TRBD1 is a possible D gene (5 bases). Germline loops: CDR1 DFQATT, CDR2 SNEGSKA (reference sequence). V lost 1 base to trimming and J lost 0 bases, with 9 bases between them. CDR3 length: 15 residues. The CDR3 region is CSARAAGPTNEKLFF. The DNA of the CDR3 is TGCAGTGCTAGAGCTGCGGGGCCAACTAATGAAAAACTGTTTTTT.

The V gene is TRBV7-2, the J gene TRBJ2-7; TRBD2 aligns across 8 bases. Germline CDR1 reads SGHTA; CDR2 reads FQGNSA. V was clipped by 10 bases and J by 7 bases; unmatched bases: 9. The CDR3 is 12 amino acids. The CDR3 reads CAIGGDWGEQYF. The CDR3 nucleotides read TGTGCCATCGGGGGGGACTGGGGAGAGCAGTACTTC.

This clonotype showed up just a few times. This rearrangement joins TRBV7-9 to TRBJ2-1; TRBD1 might be the D (6 bases). V gave up 4 bases and J gave up 9 bases, with 13 bases separating them. This CDR3 contains 13 residues. Germline V CDR1 and CDR2: SEHNR, FQNEAQ (reference sequence). CDR3 in DNA: TGTGCCAGCAGCTGGCAGGGGTCGGGTGAGCAGTTCTTC. Translating gives CASSWQGSGEQFF.

J is TRBJ2-3 and V is TRBV5-1, with TRBD1 identical over 7 bases. The CDR3 is 14 amino acids. Germline-derived CDR1 and CDR2 are SGHRS and YFSETQ. V shed 2 bases and J 5 bases; nucleotides not matched to a gene: 5. The CDR3 nucleotides read TGCGCCAGCAGCTTCGGGACAGATGTAGATACGCAGTATTTT. Its translation is CASSFGTDVDTQYF.

This clonotype was counted only a few times. The rearrangement joins TRBV11-2 to TRBJ2-6; TRBD1 aligns across 7 bases. The CDR3 covers 18 residues. Germline values: CDR1 SGHAT, CDR2 FQNNGV. The junction had 8 bases not matched to a gene; V was cut back by 1 base and J by 2 bases. In nucleotides, the CDR3 is TGTGCCAGCAGCTTAGTCTCCGCAGGGGGTGCTGGGGCCAACGTCCTGACTTTC. The encoded protein is CASSLVSAGGAGANVLTF.

The rearrangement links TRBV20-1 to TRBJ1-1; 8 bases agree with TRBD1. From germline, CDR1 is DFQATT and CDR2 SNEGSKA (reference sequence). V was pared by 6 bases and J by 0 bases, with 9 bases of the junction left unmatched. CDR3 length equals 15 residues. The chain's CDR3 is CSARRQGAVNTEAFF. DNA of the CDR3: TGCAGTGCGCGGCGGCAGGGGGCAGTGAACACTGAAGCTTTCTTT.

This clonotype was detected a few times. The chain recombines TRBV19 with TRBJ2-1, with 9 bases lining up with TRBD2. This CDR3 region has 15 residues. Trimming at V came to 8 bases and at J to 4 bases, leaving 9 bases not matched to a gene. Germline lookup yields CDR1 LNHDA and CDR2 SQIVND (reference sequence). This CDR3 reads CASQTSGGKYNEQFF. In nucleotides, the CDR3 is TGTGCCAGTCAGACTAGCGGAGGGAAATACAATGAGCAGTTCTTC.

This clonotype has a handful of counts. This sequence joins TRBV12-3 or TRBV12-4 and TRBJ2-3; D unclear. The CDR3 has 14 residues. V was cut by 2 bases and J by 1 base, with 7 bases left in between. CDR3: CASSLRMGTDTQYF. For the CDR3, the DNA is TGTGCCAGCAGTTTACGTATGGGCACAGATACGCAGTATTTT.

Regarding this clonotype: It may be a read error: a sequence one base away is much more abundant. The chain recombines TRBV2 with TRBJ1-5; 8 positions match TRBD1. The CDR3 loop spans 13 amino acids. Germline CDR1 reads SNHLY; CDR2 reads FYNNEI. J gave up 6 bases and V 6 bases, and 4 bases lay outside the gene matches. DNA for the CDR3: TGTGCCAGCAGCGGACAGGGAGGTCAGCCCCAGCATTTT. It translates to CASSGQGGQPQHF.

The rearrangement joins TRBV12-5 to TRBJ2-2; D may be TRBD1 (5 bases). CDR3 size: 13 residues. The V gene's germline CDR1 is LGHNT and CDR2 FRNRAP. The ends were cut back, 5 bases at V and 6 bases at J, with 10 bases in the middle. The CDR3 sequence is CASGHRSAGELFF. Written as DNA, the CDR3 is TGTGCTAGTGGTCACAGGTCGGCCGGGGAGCTGTTTTTT.

The rearrangement uses TRBV6-5 and TRBJ2-2, with TRBD2 matching over 8 bases. CDR1 and CDR2 (germline): MNHEY, SVGAGI. This CDR3 has 14 residues. Unmatched junction bases numbered 5, after V lost 7 bases and J lost 4 bases. In nucleotides, the CDR3 is TGTGCCAGCACCGGACTAGCACTCACCGGGGAGCTGTTTTTT. Its protein product is CASTGLALTGELFF.

In its sample, this clonotype was seen a few times. The chain joins TRBV6-5 to TRBJ1-1, with a tentative D call TRBD1 (6 bases). V lost 4 bases and J 2 bases, leaving 11 bases between the germline ends. Looked up from germline, CDR1 is MNHEY and CDR2 is SVGAGI. The CDR3 runs 14 residues. The CDR3 loop reads CASSLGGGNTEAFF. For the CDR3, the DNA is TGTGCCAGCAGTTTAGGGGGGGGAAACACTGAAGCTTTCTTT.

This chain joins TRBV6-2 or TRBV6-3 and TRBJ2-7; maybe TRBD2 (5 bases). The CDR3 is made up of 12 amino acids. Trimming stripped 5 bases from V and 5 bases from J, with 10 bases between. Germline values: CDR1 MNHEY, CDR2 SVGEGT. The CDR3 spells CASSETTDEQYF. Here the CDR3 DNA reads TGTGCCAGCAGTGAGACTACTGACGAGCAGTACTTC.

The V and J genes are TRBV20-1 and TRBJ2-1; a weak D match, TRBD1 (6 bases). With 1 base removed from V and 1 base from J, the gap between germline ends came to 8 bases. Germline CDR1 DFQATT, CDR2 SNEGSKA (reference sequence). CDR3 size: 14 residues. CDR3 sequence (DNA): TGCAGTGCTAGAGGGACAGAGTCCTACAATGAGCAGTTCTTC. Translated: CSARGTESYNEQFF.

The J gene is TRBJ2-1, the V gene TRBV6-1; D gene unclear. This CDR3 has 14 amino acids. V gave up 6 bases and J gave up 4 bases, with 13 bases separating them. Germline V gene sequence: CDR1 MNHNS, CDR2 SASEGT. CDR3 amino acids: CASRVDPLYNEQFF. The CDR3 region has the DNA TGTGCCAGCAGGGTAGACCCGCTTTACAATGAGCAGTTCTTC.

The rearrangement uses TRBV13 and TRBJ1-1; D ambiguous. The CDR3 has 15 amino acids. CDR1 and CDR2 (germline): PRHDT, FYEKMQ (reference sequence). Trimming cost V 0 bases and J 5 bases, with 13 bases left between them. The CDR3 DNA is TGTGCCAGCAGCTTAGGAAAGGGCGCGGGGACTGAAGCTTTCTTT. Its protein is CASSLGKGAGTEAFF.

The chain uses TRBV4-3 and TRBJ2-3, with 9 positions matching TRBD2. CDR3 length: 18 amino acids. With 2 bases clipped from V and 6 bases from J, the junction kept 15 bases outside the gene matches. CDR1 and CDR2 from the germline V gene are LGHNA and YSLEER. The DNA for the CDR3 is TGCGCCAGCAGCCAAACCTCTGGGGCGGCGGGAGGGCGCGATACGCAGTATTTT. Translation gives CASSQTSGAAGGRDTQYF.

This clonotype was picked up one time. The genes are TRBV12-3 or TRBV12-4 and TRBJ1-6; possible D gene TRBD1, 5 bases. Deletions cut 5 bases from V and 6 bases from J, with 17 bases between. The CDR3 runs to 16 residues. The CDR3 nucleotides read TGTGCCAGCAGTCGTTCAGGGTTTATGGCTAATTCACCCCTCCACTTT. It encodes CASSRSGFMANSPLHF.

The V call is TRBV12-3 or TRBV12-4, the J call TRBJ1-5; D is undetermined. The CDR3 consists of 15 residues. V was pared by 7 bases and J by 6 bases, with 19 bases between. For the CDR3, the DNA is TGTGCCAGCACCCAAGGCTGGGTTGACGGTCAGCCCCAGCATTTT. It specifies CASTQGWVDGQPQHF.

The sample holds many counts of this clonotype. The rearrangement uses TRBV29-1 and TRBJ2-3; D may be TRBD1 (6 bases). Trimming pared 4 bases from V and 0 bases from J, leaving 14 bases between. Germline values: CDR1 SQVTM, CDR2 ANQGSEA. The CDR3 is made up of 15 amino acids. CDR3 region: CSVGWGRTSTDTQYF. In nucleotides, the CDR3 is TGCAGCGTTGGATGGGGGCGGACTAGCACAGATACGCAGTATTTT.

This clonotype was picked up a small number of times. V gene TRBV15 combines with J gene TRBJ1-1; D is ambiguous. V lost 9 bases and J lost 0, with 17 bases in between. The CDR3 sequence is 15 residues long. CDR1 and CDR2 (germline): LNHNV, YYDKDF (reference sequence). CDR3 sequence (DNA): TGTGCCACAAGTGGGGAGCCACCTATGAACACTGAAGCTTTCTTT. It encodes CATSGEPPMNTEAFF.

This clonotype was recorded a few times. The chain recombines TRBV6-7 with TRBJ2-7; D may be TRBD1 or TRBD2 (5 bases each). TRBV6-7 belongs to the ORF category, with a function that is uncertain. V was shortened by 0 bases and J by 6 bases, with 21 bases between the two germline ends. The CDR3 covers 17 residues. CDR3 sequence: CASSYSCIPGTRAEQYF. The CDR3, as DNA: TGTGCCAGCAGTTACTCTTGCATACCCGGGACGAGGGCCGAGCAGTACTTC.